Sequencing of this TCR beta chain was carried out in a study of regulatory T cells in long-lasting Graves disease. Construction of the TCR beta libraries employed iRepertoire HTBI primers in conjunction with Arm-PCR of CDR3 regions. TCRdb re-analysed the multiplex PCR reads in MiXCR, keeping a single row per CDR3 protein. Found here are about 660,000 distinct CDR3 sequences, about 32% of them singletons; the top ten hold about two fifths. This sample's time point: persistent/refractory GD, antithyroid drugs over 5 years with positive TRAb. RNA extracted from PBMCs served as the sequencing template. The CDR3 loop spans 15 amino acids. Germline-derived CDR1 and CDR2 are MNHEY and SVGEGT. V gave up 0 bases and J gave up 2 bases, with 10 bases separating them. In its sample, this clonotype was seen many times. Its cognate antigen is unknown. Study-wide results and limits: Persistent disease was characterized by preferential usage of TRBV28, TRBJ1-2 and TRBJ2-5. Exclusively peripheral blood, rather than thyroid tissue, was studied. Among persistent patients, a larger number of public clonotypes were shared (over 2,500) than among newly diagnosed patients (around 980).

The source of this sequence is a female donor with Graves disease. Sequencing used peripheral blood mononuclear cells (PBMCs), obtained when the disease was refractory, from a patient treated with antithyroid drugs. The gene calls are TRBV6-2 or TRBV6-3 and TRBJ1-2; D remains unclear. Here the CDR3 DNA reads TGTGCCAGCAGTTACTCGGACCAGATAAACTATGGCTACACCTTC. This sequence encodes CASSYSDQINYGYTF.